One sample yielded the 30 T cell receptor beta chains listed below, sequenced in a study of blood T cell repertoires in COVID-19. TCRdb's copy holds only in-frame clones and misses some; the assay was immunoSEQ multiplex PCR. This table holds some 330,000 clones, around 87% found once. Material: PBMCs or T cells enriched from blood (not recorded which). The receptors were gathered from a man aged 35 to 55 in a cohort exposed to, infected with or recovered from COVID-19 (not recorded which).

CDR3 loop: CASSVGVAYGYTF. Here the CDR3 DNA reads TGTGCCAGCAGCGTAGGGGTAGCCTATGGCTACACCTTC. This chain uses TRBV9 with TRBJ1-2; D is uncertain. Deletions cut 0 bases from V and 4 bases from J, with 7 bases between. Looked up from germline, CDR1 is SGDLS and CDR2 is YYNGEE. CDR3 length: 13 amino acids.

The chain couples TRBV5-4 to TRBJ2-7; 8 bases match TRBD1. After removal of 4 bases from V and 12 bases from J, the junction contained 12 bases not matched to a gene. Germline CDR1 and CDR2: SGHNT and YYREEE (reference sequence). The CDR3 extends over 13 amino acids. CDR3 loop: CASSQDRTGRRYF. The CDR3 DNA reads as TGTGCCAGCAGCCAAGATAGGACAGGGCGGAGGTACTTC.

The gene calls are TRBV6-5 and TRBJ1-3; D unclear. Germline lookup yields CDR1 MNHEY and CDR2 SVGAGI. Trimming shortened V by 0 bases and J by 2 bases, and 11 bases separated the two germline ends. The CDR3 has 16 residues. This CDR3 is CASSYSPEGAGNTIYF. Written as DNA, the CDR3 is TGTGCCAGCAGTTACTCACCGGAGGGTGCTGGAAACACCATATATTTT.

This clone appeared a few times. This sequence joins TRBV27 and TRBJ1-4, with TRBD1 matching over 7 bases. With 6 bases clipped from V and 4 bases from J, the junction kept 11 bases outside the gene matches. The length of the CDR3 is 16 residues. The germline CDR1 and CDR2 sequences are MNHEY and SMNVEV (reference sequence). The CDR3 reads CASRPHKGAINEKLFF. The DNA for the CDR3 is TGTGCCAGCAGACCCCACAAGGGGGCTATTAATGAAAAACTGTTTTTT.

This rearrangement joins TRBV3-1 (or the pseudogene TRBV3-2) to TRBJ2-7; D remains ambiguous. From germline, CDR1 is LGHDT and CDR2 YNNKEL (reference sequence). The CDR3 extends over 13 amino acids. The V and J ends lost 4 bases and 6 bases respectively, with 13 bases between them. The DNA of the CDR3 is TGTGCCAGCAGCCTATCCACCGCCGGCGAGCAGTACTTC. This translates into CASSLSTAGEQYF.

The rearrangement links TRBV18 to TRBJ1-5; D remains unclear. This CDR3 region has 15 residues. The germline V gene encodes CDR1 KGHSH and CDR2 LQKENI. Trimming took 3 bases from V and 0 from J, leaving 9 bases between them. The CDR3 loop reads CASSPTGYSNQPQHF. Written as DNA, the CDR3 is TGTGCCAGCTCACCGACGGGTTATAGCAATCAGCCCCAGCATTTT.

The J gene is TRBJ2-7, the V gene TRBV5-6; 14 bases line up with TRBD2. CDR3 size: 18 residues. The V segment lost 0 bases and the J segment 5 bases; nucleotides outside the gene matches: 10. The V gene's germline CDR1 is SGHDT and CDR2 YYEEEE. DNA of the CDR3: TGTGCCAGCAGCTTGGGGAGGGGACTAGCGGGAGAATCTAACGAGCAGTACTTC. As protein: CASSLGRGLAGESNEQYF. Complete variable domain (other parts from reference TRBV5-6 and TRBJ2-7): DAGVTQSPTHLIKTRGQQVTLRCSPKSGHDTVSWYQQALGQGPQFIFQYYEEEERQRGNFPDRFSGHQFPNYSSELNVNALLLGDSALYLCASSLGRGLAGESNEQYFGPGTRLTVT.

This clone appeared once. The chain combines TRBV19 with TRBJ1-4; 9 bases are a match to TRBD1. Germline CDR1 is LNHDA and CDR2 is SQIVND (reference sequence). V shed 2 bases and J 7 bases; nucleotides not matched to a gene: 8. The CDR3 has 16 amino acids. CDR3 residues: CASSIIGQGRGEKLFF. The CDR3 DNA sequence: TGTGCCAGTAGTATAATTGGACAGGGGCGCGGTGAAAAACTGTTTTTT.

The genes are TRBV28 and TRBJ1-3; D is perhaps TRBD1 (5 bases). CDR1 is MDHEN, CDR2 SYDVKM, per germline. The CDR3 covers 16 residues. With 4 bases removed from V and 0 bases from J, the gap between germline ends came to 13 bases. For the CDR3, the DNA is TGTGCCAGCAGTTCCTACAGGACCCCCTCTGGAAACACCATATATTTT. This gives the protein CASSSYRTPSGNTIYF.

The genes are TRBV5-1 and TRBJ2-1; 9 bases match TRBD1. The germline V gene has CDR1 SGHRS and CDR2 YFSETQ. The CDR3 loop spans 16 amino acids. V shed 7 bases, J shed 1 base, and the junction held 9 bases outside the gene matches. The CDR3 DNA reads as TGCGCCAGCGGCAGGTTGACAGGGGGATCCTACAATGAGCAGTTCTTC. Residues: CASGRLTGGSYNEQFF.

The J gene is TRBJ2-3, the V gene TRBV10-3; the match to TRBD2 covers 10 bases. There are 14 residues in the CDR3. CDR1 is ENHRY, CDR2 SYGVKD, per germline. V dropped 7 bases and J dropped 4; count of bases not matched to a gene: 5. The CDR3 region is CAITSGSSSDTQYF. The CDR3 nucleotides are TGTGCCATCACTAGCGGGAGTTCTTCAGATACGCAGTATTTT.

The gene calls are TRBV6-1 and TRBJ2-2, with TRBD1 matching over 11 bases. The CDR3 extends over 16 amino acids. The germline gives CDR1 MNHNS, CDR2 SASEGT. After removal of 2 bases from V and 5 bases from J, the junction contained 4 bases not matched to a gene. Here the CDR3 reads CASSERGTGGTGELFF. As DNA, the CDR3 is TGTGCCAGCAGTGAACGCGGGACAGGGGGGACCGGGGAGCTGTTTTTT.

The rearrangement uses TRBV4-2 and TRBJ2-2; D not certain. CDR3 length: 13 residues. Trimming stripped 0 bases from V and 5 bases from J, with 4 bases between. In germline, CDR1 is LGHNA, CDR2 YNFKEQ. Here the CDR3 DNA reads TGTGCCAGCAGCCAAGACAGAACCGGGGAGCTGTTTTTT. Translating gives CASSQDRTGELFF.

J is TRBJ2-7 and V is TRBV5-1, with D perhaps matching TRBD2 (6 bases). V was cut by 2 bases and J by 2 bases, with 14 bases left in between. Germline V gives CDR1 SGHRS, CDR2 YFSETQ. CDR3 length: 15 amino acids. CDR3: CASSFGREVTYEQYF. The DNA of the CDR3 is TGCGCCAGCAGCTTTGGAAGGGAGGTTACCTACGAGCAGTACTTC. Full variable domain (outside the CDR3, taken from reference TRBV5-1 and TRBJ2-7): KAGVTQTPRYLIKTRGQQVTLSCSPISGHRSVSWYQQTPGQGLQFLFEYFSETQRNKGNFPGRFSGRQFSNSRSEMNVSTLELGDSALYLCASSFGREVTYEQYFGPGTRLTVT.

Here the CDR3 reads CASSNSGYYEQYF. DNA of the CDR3: TGTGCCAGCAGTAATAGCGGATACTACGAGCAGTACTTC. The J gene is TRBJ2-7, the V gene TRBV2; tentative D call: TRBD2 (6 bases). Between the trimmed V and J ends, which lost 5 bases and 3 bases, there was a span of 11 bases. This CDR3 is 13 amino acids long. CDR1 SNHLY and CDR2 FYNNEI come from the germline V gene.

This chain connects TRBV5-1 to TRBJ2-7; no clear D. From germline, CDR1 is SGHRS and CDR2 YFSETQ. V lost 0 bases and J 6 bases, leaving 7 bases between the germline ends. This CDR3 region has 12 residues. CDR3 DNA: TGCGCCAGCAGCTTGGAAAGCTCCGAGCAGTACTTC. This sequence encodes CASSLESSEQYF.

The chain uses TRBV20-1 and TRBJ1-4, with TRBD1 as a possible D gene (6 bases). Trimming took 3 bases from V and 5 from J, leaving 16 bases between them. Per the germline V gene, CDR1 is DFQATT and CDR2 is SNEGSKA (reference sequence). The CDR3 is 15 amino acids. CDR3 coding DNA: TGCAGTGCTAGTTCCGGGACACTCAAGAATGAAAAACTGTTTTTT. This codes for CSASSGTLKNEKLFF.

This chain uses TRBV6-5 with TRBJ2-1; 9 nucleotides line up with TRBD2. Germline trimming cut 6 bases from V and 8 bases from J; bases unmatched to any gene: 5. The CDR3 length is 13 residues. The germline CDR1 and CDR2 sequences are MNHEY and SVGAGI. The DNA of the CDR3 is TGTGCCAGCAGCCGAAGGACTAGCGATGAGCAGTTCTTC. It is translated as CASSRRTSDEQFF.

In its sample, this clone was seen once. The chain joins TRBV27 to TRBJ1-5, with TRBD1 matching over 9 bases. V shed 5 bases and J 6 bases; nucleotides not matched to a gene: 8. CDR1 is MNHEY, CDR2 SMNVEV, per germline (reference sequence). This CDR3 contains 15 residues. This CDR3 reads CASSPRTGDFQPQHF. In DNA form, the CDR3 reads TGTGCCAGCAGTCCGAGGACAGGGGATTTTCAGCCCCAGCATTTT.

The J gene is TRBJ2-1, the V gene TRBV6-1, with a weak D call TRBD2 (6 bases). Per germline, CDR1 MNHNS and CDR2 SASEGT. The CDR3 has 16 residues. V was clipped by 3 bases and J by 0 bases, with 12 bases between them. The CDR3 DNA reads as TGTGCCAGCAGTGATTTAGCGGCAAGCTCCTACAATGAGCAGTTCTTC. Amino acid sequence: CASSDLAASSYNEQFF.

The V and J genes are TRBV29-1 and TRBJ1-2; D uncertain. V was shortened by 6 bases and J by 4 bases, with 9 bases between the two germline ends. CDR1 SQVTM and CDR2 ANQGSEA come from the germline V gene. The CDR3 is 11 residues long. CDR3 sequence reads: CSVEHFYGYTF. The CDR3 DNA reads as TGCAGCGTCGAGCATTTCTATGGCTACACCTTC. Using reference TRBV29-1 and TRBJ1-2 for the parts outside the CDR3, the full variable domain is SAVISQKPSRDICQRGTSLTIQCQVDSQVTMMFWYRQQPGQSLTLIATANQGSEATYESGFVIDKFPISRPNLTFSTLTVSNMSPEDSSIYLCSVEHFYGYTFGSGTRLTVV.

This clone has just one count. Additional DNA sequences in this sample encode the identical CDR3. The V and J genes are TRBV27 and TRBJ2-1; 8 nucleotides match TRBD2. This CDR3 region has 14 residues. Per the germline V gene, CDR1 is MNHEY and CDR2 is SMNVEV (reference sequence). Losses at the gene ends were 1 base for V and 7 bases for J; bases not matched to a gene: 3. This CDR3 is CASSLYGRGNEQFF. The DNA for the CDR3 is TGTGCCAGCAGTTTATACGGGAGGGGAAATGAGCAGTTCTTC.

The chain links TRBV25-1 to TRBJ1-3; 7 nucleotides align to TRBD1. V lost 1 base to trimming and J lost 1 base; unmatched junction nucleotides: 7. Germline CDR1 reads MGHDK; CDR2 reads SYGVNS. This CDR3 contains 17 residues. CDR3 in DNA: TGTGCCAGCAGTGAATTTGCAGGGGGAGTTTCTGGAAACACCATATATTTT. Its translation: CASSEFAGGVSGNTIYF.

The rearrangement joins TRBV27 to TRBJ2-3, with a possible D match to TRBD1 (6 bases). This CDR3 has 14 residues. Looked up from germline, CDR1 is MNHEY and CDR2 is SMNVEV (reference sequence). V was pared by 6 bases and J by 0 bases, with 10 bases between. CDR3 DNA sequence: TGTGCCAGCAGACGGACAGCCAGCACAGATACGCAGTATTTT. It encodes CASRRTASTDTQYF.

This sequence joins TRBV18 and TRBJ2-3; 10 nucleotides match TRBD2. This CDR3 region has 18 residues. The junction had 10 bases not matched to a gene; V was cut back by 2 bases and J by 2 bases. Germline CDR1 KGHSH, CDR2 LQKENI. The DNA for the CDR3 is TGTGCCAGCTCACCATATCCTTCTAGCGGGAGAGCCACAGATACGCAGTATTTT. This encodes CASSPYPSSGRATDTQYF.

This chain uses TRBV6-5 with TRBJ2-3; tentatively, D is TRBD1 (6 bases). The CDR3 loop spans 15 amino acids. Trimming stripped 3 bases from V and 6 bases from J, with 16 bases between. Germline CDR1 and CDR2: MNHEY and SVGAGI. The CDR3 DNA sequence: TGTGCCAGCAGTTATCACTGGACAGAGTCCGATACGCAGTATTTT. Translating gives CASSYHWTESDTQYF.

The V call is TRBV7-6, the J call TRBJ2-1, with TRBD2 as a possible D gene (5 bases). The CDR3 sequence is 16 residues long. V was cut by 1 base and J by 5 bases, with 15 bases left in between. Germline V gives CDR1 SGHVS, CDR2 FNYEAQ. The CDR3 DNA sequence: TGTGCCAGCAGCTTAGATCGGGGTGGCTTAAACAATGAGCAGTTCTTC. Residues: CASSLDRGGLNNEQFF.

The chain is built from TRBV9 and TRBJ2-2; TRBD1 agrees at 10 bases. There are 15 residues in the CDR3. Germline V lookup: CDR1 SGDLS, CDR2 YYNGEE. Germline trimming cut 4 bases from V and 7 bases from J; bases unmatched to any gene: 7. DNA of the CDR3: TGTGCCAGCAGCTTGACAGGGGGCTGGGTCGGGGAGCTGTTTTTT. Protein product: CASSLTGGWVGELFF.

V and J are TRBV29-1 and TRBJ2-3, with 11 positions matching TRBD2. The CDR3 totals 15 residues. The germline CDR1 and CDR2 sequences are SQVTM and ANQGSEA. Trimming cost V 1 base and J 0 bases; bases outside gene matches: 0. The DNA of the CDR3 is TGCAGCGTTGAAGGGACTAGCGGGAGCACAGATACGCAGTATTTT. Translated, it gives CSVEGTSGSTDTQYF.

V and J are TRBV18 and TRBJ2-2, with 9 nucleotides matching TRBD2. Germline V gene lookup returns CDR1 KGHSH and CDR2 LQKENI. J was trimmed by 6 bases and V by 2 bases; bases with no gene match: 10. CDR3 length: 17 residues. DNA for the CDR3: TGTGCCAGCTCACCAAGAGGCGATAGCGGGAGATCCGGGGAGCTGTTTTTT. Its translation is CASSPRGDSGRSGELFF.